The entry below gives a single T cell receptor (beta chain) sequence along with its context. Trimming pared 4 bases from V and 8 bases from J, leaving 14 bases between. From germline, CDR1 is GTSNPN and CDR2 SVGIG (reference sequence). This CDR3 has 12 amino acids. Libraries were prepared by immunoSEQ multiplex PCR; TCRdb keeps only in-frame clonotypes and omits some of them. The sample gives hundreds of thousands of clones, roughly 88% of which show up once; roughly 7% is in the top ten. This specimen belongs to a study of blood T cell repertoires in COVID-19. Sequencing was done on a sample of peripheral blood. This TCR was recovered from a woman under 40 who had recovered from COVID-19. This chain joins TRBV30 and TRBJ1-1, with D perhaps TRBD1 (5 bases). The CDR3 sequence: CAWIDRTSEAFF. Written as DNA, the CDR3 is TGTGCCTGGATAGACAGAACTTCCGAAGCTTTCTTT.